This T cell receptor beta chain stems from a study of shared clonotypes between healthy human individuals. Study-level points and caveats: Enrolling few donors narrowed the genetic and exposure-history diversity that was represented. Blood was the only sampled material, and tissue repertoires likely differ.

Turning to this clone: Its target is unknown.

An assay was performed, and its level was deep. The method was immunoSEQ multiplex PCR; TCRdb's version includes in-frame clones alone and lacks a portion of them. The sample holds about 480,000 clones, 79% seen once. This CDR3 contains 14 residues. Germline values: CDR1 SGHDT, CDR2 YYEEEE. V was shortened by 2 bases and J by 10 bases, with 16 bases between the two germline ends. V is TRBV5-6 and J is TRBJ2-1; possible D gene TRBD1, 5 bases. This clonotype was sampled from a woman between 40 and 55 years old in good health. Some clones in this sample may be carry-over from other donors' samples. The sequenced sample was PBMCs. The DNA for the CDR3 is TGTGCCAGCAGCTTAATCAGGGCCAAGGGGGAGCAGTTCTTC. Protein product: CASSLIRAKGEQFF.